A selection of T cell receptor beta chains follows, all from one sample in a study of neurological immune-mediated disorders. In TCRdb, the 5' RACE reads were re-called with MiXCR into one record per CDR3 protein. The table records over 45,000 distinct CDR3 sequences, around 3.3% of them present only once. Input material: PBMCs. These receptors came from a man in his forties or fifties with multiple sclerosis. The CDR3 runs from the conserved cysteine through the conserved F or W. The D gene is left open where the match is weak. The size field is filled for only some rows; it gives once, few, many or a size class.

v_call: TRBV12-3/TRBV12-4
j_call: TRBJ1-3
clone_size: many
d_call: NA
cdr3_nt: TGTGCCAGCAGTTTACAGGGGCTGGGAAACACCATATATTTT
cdr3_aa: CASSLQGLGNTIYF

v_call: TRBV20-1
j_call: TRBJ2-1
clone_size: many
d_call: NA
cdr3_nt: TGCAGTGCTAGTAATCGGGGGCATAGCTCCTACAATGAGCAGTTCTTC
cdr3_aa: CSASNRGHSSYNEQFF

v_call: TRBV5-1
j_call: TRBJ1-1
clone_size: many
d_call: NA
cdr3_nt: TGCGCCAGCAGCTCCGGACAGACTATGAACACTGAAGCTTTCTTT
cdr3_aa: CASSSGQTMNTEAFF

v_call: TRBV12-3/TRBV12-4
j_call: TRBJ1-2
clone_size: many
d_call: TRBD1
cdr3_nt: TGTGCCAGCAGACCCGGGACAGGGGGATATGGCTACACCTTC
cdr3_aa: CASRPGTGGYGYTF

v_call: TRBV12-3/TRBV12-4
j_call: TRBJ2-7
clone_size: NA
d_call: NA
cdr3_nt: TGTGCCAGCAGCCCGGGACCGTTGTTCTACGAGCAGTACTTC
cdr3_aa: CASSPGPLFYEQYF

v_call: TRBV2
j_call: TRBJ1-6
clone_size: many
d_call: NA
cdr3_nt: TGTGCCAGCAGTGAAGATCTGGGTACGGGTTCACCCCTCCACTTT
cdr3_aa: CASSEDLGTGSPLHF

v_call: TRBV11-2
j_call: TRBJ1-1
clone_size: many
d_call: NA
cdr3_nt: TGTGCCAGCAGCTTTGCGCAGGAGGACACTGAAGCTTTCTTT
cdr3_aa: CASSFAQEDTEAFF

v_call: TRBV2
j_call: TRBJ1-1
clone_size: many
d_call: TRBD1
cdr3_nt: TGTGCCAGCAGTGGCGGTTGGGACAGCGTGAACACTGAAGCTTTCTTT
cdr3_aa: CASSGGWDSVNTEAFF

v_call: TRBV5-5
j_call: TRBJ2-3
clone_size: many
d_call: TRBD2
cdr3_nt: TGTGCCAGCAGCCCGGGGACTATCACAGATACGCAGTATTTT
cdr3_aa: CASSPGTITDTQYF

v_call: TRBV20-1
j_call: TRBJ2-3
clone_size: NA
d_call: NA
cdr3_nt: TGCAGTGCTAGAGCAGGGCTCACAGATACGCAGTATTTT
cdr3_aa: CSARAGLTDTQYF

v_call: TRBV7-9
j_call: TRBJ2-2
clone_size: few
d_call: TRBD2
cdr3_nt: TGTGCCAGCGCCATTGGGGGGGCCGGGGAGCTGTTTTTT
cdr3_aa: CASAIGGAGELFF

v_call: TRBV10-3
j_call: TRBJ1-2
clone_size: many
d_call: NA
cdr3_nt: TGTGCCATCAGCCCGGGAAAGGGAAACTATGGCTACACCTTC
cdr3_aa: CAISPGKGNYGYTF

v_call: TRBV6-5
j_call: TRBJ2-2
clone_size: many
d_call: NA
cdr3_nt: TGTGCCAGCAGTTACTCTTCTCTGGCCGCCGGGGAGCTGTTTTTT
cdr3_aa: CASSYSSLAAGELFF

v_call: TRBV20-1
j_call: TRBJ1-5
clone_size: NA
d_call: NA
cdr3_nt: TGCAGTGCTAATCGGGGACGGGGGGATCAGCCCCAGAATTTT
cdr3_aa: CSANRGRGDQPQNF

v_call: TRBV20-1
j_call: TRBJ2-7
clone_size: many
d_call: TRBD1
cdr3_nt: TGCAGTGCTAGTCCGGACAGGGCCTACGAGCAGTACTTC
cdr3_aa: CSASPDRAYEQYF

v_call: TRBV29-1
j_call: TRBJ2-7
clone_size: many
d_call: NA
cdr3_nt: TGCAGCGTCGGAGGACAGTCCACCTACGAGCAGTACTTC
cdr3_aa: CSVGGQSTYEQYF

v_call: TRBV28
j_call: TRBJ1-2
clone_size: many
d_call: NA
cdr3_nt: TGTGCCAGCAGTACGGGGGGGTCCCGCGGTGGCTACACCTTC
cdr3_aa: CASSTGGSRGGYTF

v_call: TRBV12-3/TRBV12-4
j_call: TRBJ1-5
clone_size: many
d_call: TRBD1
cdr3_nt: TGTGCCAGCAGTTTTCGGGGACAGGGCAATCAGCCCCAGAATTTT
cdr3_aa: CASSFRGQGNQPQNF

v_call: TRBV5-1
j_call: TRBJ2-3
clone_size: many
d_call: NA
cdr3_nt: TGCGCCAGCAGCTTGGCTGTGCAGGGGCGCACAGATACGCAGTATTTT
cdr3_aa: CASSLAVQGRTDTQYF

v_call: TRBV20-1
j_call: TRBJ2-5
clone_size: many
d_call: TRBD2
cdr3_nt: TGCAGTGCTAGCCCGGGGCTAGCGGGGGTAGAGACCCAGTACTTC
cdr3_aa: CSASPGLAGVETQYF

v_call: TRBV7-6
j_call: TRBJ2-7
clone_size: many
d_call: TRBD1
cdr3_nt: TGTGCCAGCAGCTCACGGGACAGGGGGCAATACGAGCAGTACTTC
cdr3_aa: CASSSRDRGQYEQYF

v_call: TRBV2
j_call: TRBJ2-1
clone_size: many
d_call: NA
cdr3_nt: TGTGCCAGCGCCCAGAACAATGAGCAGTTCTTC
cdr3_aa: CASAQNNEQFF

v_call: TRBV20-1
j_call: TRBJ2-5
clone_size: many
d_call: NA
cdr3_nt: TGCAGTGCTCGCATTGCTCTAGCTGTTGAGACCCAGTACTTC
cdr3_aa: CSARIALAVETQYF

v_call: TRBV6-1
j_call: TRBJ2-3
clone_size: many
d_call: TRBD2
cdr3_nt: TGTGCCAGCAACCTCAAGCGGGGGCTCACAGATACGCAGTATTTT
cdr3_aa: CASNLKRGLTDTQYF

v_call: TRBV12-3/TRBV12-4
j_call: TRBJ1-5
clone_size: few
d_call: NA
cdr3_nt: TGTGCCAGCAGTTTTTCCACGGGAAATCAGCCCCAGAATTTT
cdr3_aa: CASSFSTGNQPQNF

v_call: TRBV5-1
j_call: TRBJ2-1
clone_size: many
d_call: TRBD1
cdr3_nt: TGCGCCAGCAGCGTACAACGGGACAGATACAATGAGCAGTTCTTC
cdr3_aa: CASSVQRDRYNEQFF

v_call: TRBV12-3/TRBV12-4
j_call: TRBJ1-5
clone_size: many
d_call: TRBD1
cdr3_nt: TGTGCCAGCAGCTACGGACAGGCCTTCGTCAATCAGCCCCAGCATTTT
cdr3_aa: CASSYGQAFVNQPQHF

v_call: TRBV3-1
j_call: TRBJ2-1
clone_size: many
d_call: TRBD1
cdr3_nt: TGTGCCAGCAGCCCTGACAGGGGACTCTACAATGAGCAGTTCTTC
cdr3_aa: CASSPDRGLYNEQFF

v_call: TRBV7-9
j_call: TRBJ2-2
clone_size: many
d_call: NA
cdr3_nt: TGTGCCAGCCCCCTCCGAGACAAATACACCGGGGAGCTGTTTTTT
cdr3_aa: CASPLRDKYTGELFF

v_call: TRBV6-6
j_call: TRBJ2-7
clone_size: many
d_call: TRBD1
cdr3_nt: TGTGCCAGCAGTTACACGACAGGGTCGTCCGAGCAGTACTTC
cdr3_aa: CASSYTTGSSEQYF

v_call: TRBV14
j_call: TRBJ2-6
clone_size: many
d_call: NA
cdr3_nt: TGTGCCAGCAGCCGCTTTTGGGGACAAGTCTCTGGGGCCAACGTCCTGACTTTC
cdr3_aa: CASSRFWGQVSGANVLTF

v_call: TRBV5-1
j_call: TRBJ1-2
clone_size: many
d_call: TRBD1
cdr3_nt: TGCGCCAGCAGCATGACAGGGATCGATGGCTACACCTTC
cdr3_aa: CASSMTGIDGYTF

v_call: TRBV7-6
j_call: TRBJ2-5
clone_size: many
d_call: NA
cdr3_nt: TGTGCCAGCAGCTTAGGTTGGACAGAGCAAGAGACCCAGTACTTC
cdr3_aa: CASSLGWTEQETQYF

v_call: TRBV20-1
j_call: TRBJ2-1
clone_size: many
d_call: NA
cdr3_nt: TGCAGTGCCCTGGGGGAATCCTACAATGAGCAGTTCTTC
cdr3_aa: CSALGESYNEQFF

v_call: TRBV29-1
j_call: TRBJ2-7
clone_size: many
d_call: NA
cdr3_nt: TGCAGCGTTGATGGGGGCTACGAGCAGTACTTC
cdr3_aa: CSVDGGYEQYF

v_call: TRBV10-3
j_call: TRBJ2-5
clone_size: many
d_call: TRBD2
cdr3_nt: TGTGCCATCAGTGACCTAGCGGGGGATGAGACCCAGTACTTC
cdr3_aa: CAISDLAGDETQYF

v_call: TRBV28
j_call: TRBJ1-6
clone_size: many
d_call: NA
cdr3_nt: TGTGCCAGCAGTTTTCAAGCGGCGGGGCTGATCTCACCCCTCCACTTT
cdr3_aa: CASSFQAAGLISPLHF

v_call: TRBV12-3/TRBV12-4
j_call: TRBJ2-7
clone_size: few
d_call: NA
cdr3_nt: TGTGCCAGCAGACCTCAAGGGGATGACGAGCAGTACTTC
cdr3_aa: CASRPQGDDEQYF

v_call: TRBV7-2
j_call: TRBJ1-4
clone_size: many
d_call: NA
cdr3_nt: TGTGCCAGCAGCTTAAGTCAGATTTACAATGAAAAACTGTTTTTT
cdr3_aa: CASSLSQIYNEKLFF

v_call: TRBV5-6
j_call: TRBJ2-3
clone_size: many
d_call: NA
cdr3_nt: TGTGCCAGCAGCTTGGAGGGGAAGGGCACAGATACGCAGTATTTT
cdr3_aa: CASSLEGKGTDTQYF

v_call: TRBV20-1
j_call: TRBJ2-7
clone_size: many
d_call: NA
cdr3_nt: TGCAGTGCCCCGACACCCGGGACCTACGAGCAGTACTTC
cdr3_aa: CSAPTPGTYEQYF

v_call: TRBV20-1
j_call: TRBJ2-4
clone_size: many
d_call: NA
cdr3_nt: TGCAGTGCTTTCCCTGGCAGGGGCCCAGCCAAAAACATTCAGTACTTC
cdr3_aa: CSAFPGRGPAKNIQYF

v_call: TRBV3-1
j_call: TRBJ2-5
clone_size: many
d_call: NA
cdr3_nt: TGTGCCAGCAGCCCCCCTTCAGAGACCCAGTACTTC
cdr3_aa: CASSPPSETQYF

v_call: TRBV20-1
j_call: TRBJ1-2
clone_size: NA
d_call: NA
cdr3_nt: TGCAGTGCTAGAGAACAGGTTAACTATGGCTACACCTTC
cdr3_aa: CSAREQVNYGYTF

v_call: TRBV6-1
j_call: TRBJ1-1
clone_size: many
d_call: NA
cdr3_nt: TGTGCCAGCAGCCCTGCGAATCATGGAAAGGCTGCTTTCTTT
cdr3_aa: CASSPANHGKAAFF

v_call: TRBV5-1
j_call: TRBJ2-1
clone_size: many
d_call: NA
cdr3_nt: TGCGCCAGCAGCTTGGAAGGCGGCCAGCTATACAATGAGCAGTTCTTC
cdr3_aa: CASSLEGGQLYNEQFF

v_call: TRBV18
j_call: TRBJ2-5
clone_size: many
d_call: NA
cdr3_nt: TGTGCCAGCTCACCCTTCGACAGCCAAGAGACCCAGTACTTC
cdr3_aa: CASSPFDSQETQYF

v_call: TRBV28
j_call: TRBJ2-1
clone_size: many
d_call: TRBD2
cdr3_nt: TGTGCCAGCAGTCCCCGACTAGCGGTTAACAATGAGCAGTTCTTC
cdr3_aa: CASSPRLAVNNEQFF

v_call: TRBV27
j_call: TRBJ1-6
clone_size: few
d_call: NA
cdr3_nt: TGTGCCAGCAGCAAATTTCGCTCACCCCTCCACTTT
cdr3_aa: CASSKFRSPLHF

v_call: TRBV5-6
j_call: TRBJ2-1
clone_size: many
d_call: TRBD2
cdr3_nt: TGTGCCAGCAGCATAACACTAGCGAATGAGCAGTTCTTC
cdr3_aa: CASSITLANEQFF